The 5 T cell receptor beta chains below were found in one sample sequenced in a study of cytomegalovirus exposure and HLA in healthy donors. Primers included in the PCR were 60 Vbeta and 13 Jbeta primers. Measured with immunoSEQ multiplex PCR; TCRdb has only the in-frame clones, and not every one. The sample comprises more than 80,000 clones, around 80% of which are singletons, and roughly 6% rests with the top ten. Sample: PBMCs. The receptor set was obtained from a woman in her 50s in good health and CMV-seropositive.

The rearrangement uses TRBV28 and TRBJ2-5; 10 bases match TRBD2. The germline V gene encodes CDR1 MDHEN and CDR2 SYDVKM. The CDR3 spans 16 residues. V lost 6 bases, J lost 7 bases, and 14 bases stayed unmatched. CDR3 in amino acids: CASSYRGVAGGRTQYF. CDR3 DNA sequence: TGTGCCAGCAGCTACCGGGGGGTAGCGGGGGGCCGGACCCAGTACTTC. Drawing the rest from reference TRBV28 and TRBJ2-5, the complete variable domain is DVKVTQSSRYLVKRTGEKVFLECVQDMDHENMFWYRQDPGLGLRLIYFSYDVKMKEKGDIPEGYSVSREKKERFSLILESASTNQTSMYLCASSYRGVAGGRTQYFGPGTRLLVL.

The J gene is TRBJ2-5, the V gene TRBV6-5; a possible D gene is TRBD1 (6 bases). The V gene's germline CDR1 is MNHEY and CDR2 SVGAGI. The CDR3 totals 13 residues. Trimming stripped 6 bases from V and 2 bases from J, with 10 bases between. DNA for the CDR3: TGTGCCAGCAGGGCGACAGGTCAAGAGACCCAGTACTTC. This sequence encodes CASRATGQETQYF.

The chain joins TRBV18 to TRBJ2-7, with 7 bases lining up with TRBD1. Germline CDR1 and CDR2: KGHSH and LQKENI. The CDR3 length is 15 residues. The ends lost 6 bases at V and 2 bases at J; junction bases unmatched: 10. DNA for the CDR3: TGTGCCAGCTCTCCTTCGGGACAGAATCCCTACGAGCAGTACTTC. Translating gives CASSPSGQNPYEQYF.

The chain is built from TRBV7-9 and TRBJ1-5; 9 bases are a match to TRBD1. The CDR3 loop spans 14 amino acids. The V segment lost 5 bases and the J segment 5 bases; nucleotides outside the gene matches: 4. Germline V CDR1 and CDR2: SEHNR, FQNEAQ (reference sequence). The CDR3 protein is CASSRGQGYQPQHF. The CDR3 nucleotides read TGTGCCAGCAGCCGGGGACAGGGATATCAGCCCCAGCATTTT.

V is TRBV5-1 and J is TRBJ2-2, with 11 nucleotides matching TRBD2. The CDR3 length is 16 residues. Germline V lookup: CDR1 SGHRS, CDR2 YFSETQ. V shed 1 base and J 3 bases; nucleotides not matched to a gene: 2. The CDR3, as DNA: TGCGCCAGCAGCTTGATGACTAGCGGGGACACCGGGGAGCTGTTTTTT. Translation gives CASSLMTSGDTGELFF.